This TCR beta chain was sequenced in a study of vaccination and CD4 T cells after COVID-19. Study in general: The makeup of the convalescents was six males and four females, two of them Hispanic. Day 14 and days 161 to 241 post-vaccination were the sampling points for three convalescent patients.

Germline V gene sequence: CDR1 DFQATT, CDR2 SNEGSKA (reference sequence). V lost 1 base and J lost 4; bases outside the gene matches: 3. The CDR3 runs to 15 residues. Time point here: late sampling 161 to 241 days after vaccination in a few convalescent patients. The treatment denotes: approximately nine-day PBMC culture with coronavirus spike peptide pools or control peptides (ViraFEST assay). Sequenced with the Oncomine TCR Beta short-read assay was DNA taken from cultured CD4+ T cells. TCRdb called the PCR reads again in MiXCR, with one record for every CDR3 protein. This sample has fewer than 20,000 distinct CDR3 sequences, with 44% found just once. About this clonotype: Its target is not known.

This chain connects TRBV20-1 to TRBJ2-3; 12 positions agree with TRBD2. The TCR comes from a human donor who had recovered from COVID-19. This specimen was CD4+ T cells from blood, cultured in vitro, taken about 7 months after SARS-CoV-2 vaccination. As DNA, the CDR3 is TGCAGTGCTAGAGGGACTAGCGGGGTAGCAGATACGCAGTATTTT. Amino acids: CSARGTSGVADTQYF.